This T cell receptor (beta chain) appears in the sequencing data of a study of cytomegalovirus exposure and HLA in healthy donors. The CDR3 consists of 14 residues. With 5 bases removed from V and 3 bases from J, the gap between germline ends came to 11 bases. In germline, CDR1 is SNHLY, CDR2 FYNNEI. 13 Jbeta primers and 60 Vbeta primers were used for the PCR. Method: immunoSEQ multiplex PCR; TCRdb's copy keeps in-frame clones and lacks some. The top ten hold about 4% of the sample, which has about 160,000 clones, roughly four fifths seen once. Study observations and caveats: Fewer N-insertions (relative to the approximately 700-donor mean) were reportedly seen in an Asian-associated ancestry cluster in a later analysis. HLA restriction was apparent for most CMV-associated TCR beta chains in a later analysis.

As concerns this clone: Its antigen remains unidentified.

V usage is TRBV2 and J usage is TRBJ1-5; perhaps TRBD1 as D (5 bases). This TCR came from a man aged 45-65 years in good health and CMV-seropositive. Sequenced material: PBMCs. In nucleotides, the CDR3 is TGTGCCAGCAGTCCCGACAGCAACAATCAGCCCCAGCATTTT. Translated, it gives CASSPDSNNQPQHF.